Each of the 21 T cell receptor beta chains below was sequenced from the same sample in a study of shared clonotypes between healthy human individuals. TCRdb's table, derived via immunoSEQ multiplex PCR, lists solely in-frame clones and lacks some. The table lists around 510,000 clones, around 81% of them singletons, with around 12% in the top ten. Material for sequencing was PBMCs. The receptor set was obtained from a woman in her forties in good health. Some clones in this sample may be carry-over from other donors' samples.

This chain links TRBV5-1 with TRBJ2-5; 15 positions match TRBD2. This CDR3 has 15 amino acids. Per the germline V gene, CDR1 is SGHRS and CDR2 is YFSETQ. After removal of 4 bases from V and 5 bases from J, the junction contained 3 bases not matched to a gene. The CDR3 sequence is CASSGLAGGMETQYF. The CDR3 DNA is TGCGCCAGCAGCGGACTAGCGGGAGGGATGGAGACCCAGTACTTC.

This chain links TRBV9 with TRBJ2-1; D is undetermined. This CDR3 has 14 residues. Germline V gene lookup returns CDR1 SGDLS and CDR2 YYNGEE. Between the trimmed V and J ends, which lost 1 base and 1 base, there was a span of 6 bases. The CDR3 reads CASSVQASYNEQFF. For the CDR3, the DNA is TGTGCCAGCAGCGTACAAGCGTCCTACAATGAGCAGTTCTTC.

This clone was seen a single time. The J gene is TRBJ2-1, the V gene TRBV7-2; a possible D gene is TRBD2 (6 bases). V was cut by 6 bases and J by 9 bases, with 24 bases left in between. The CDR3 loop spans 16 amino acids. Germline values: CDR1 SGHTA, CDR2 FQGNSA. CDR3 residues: CASRLTGTFGNSEQFF. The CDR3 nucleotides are TGTGCCAGCAGACTTACGGGGACTTTTGGGAACAGTGAGCAGTTCTTC.

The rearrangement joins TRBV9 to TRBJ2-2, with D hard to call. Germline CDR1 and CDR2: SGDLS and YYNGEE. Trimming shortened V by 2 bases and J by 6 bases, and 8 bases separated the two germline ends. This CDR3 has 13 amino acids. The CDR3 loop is CASSVQISGELFF. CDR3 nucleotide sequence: TGTGCCAGCAGCGTCCAAATTTCCGGGGAGCTGTTTTTT.

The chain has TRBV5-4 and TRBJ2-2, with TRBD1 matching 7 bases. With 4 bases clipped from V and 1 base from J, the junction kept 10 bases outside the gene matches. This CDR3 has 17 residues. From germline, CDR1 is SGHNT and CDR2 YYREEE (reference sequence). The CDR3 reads CASSPHGTALNTGELFF. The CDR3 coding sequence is TGTGCCAGCAGCCCGCATGGGACAGCGTTGAACACCGGGGAGCTGTTTTTT.

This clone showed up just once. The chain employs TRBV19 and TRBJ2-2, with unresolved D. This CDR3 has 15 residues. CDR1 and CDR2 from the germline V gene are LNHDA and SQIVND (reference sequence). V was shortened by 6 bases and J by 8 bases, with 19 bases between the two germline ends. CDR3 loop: CASRAGPPRSGELFF. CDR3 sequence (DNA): TGTGCCAGTAGGGCAGGCCCCCCGAGGTCTGGGGAGCTGTTTTTT.

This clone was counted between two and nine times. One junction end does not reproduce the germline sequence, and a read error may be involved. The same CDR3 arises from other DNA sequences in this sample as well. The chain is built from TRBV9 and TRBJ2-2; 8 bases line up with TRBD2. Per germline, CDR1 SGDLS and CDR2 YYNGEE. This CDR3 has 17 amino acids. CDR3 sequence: CASSVATSGMNTGELFF. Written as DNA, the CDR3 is TGTGCCAGCAGCGTAGCTACTAGCGGAATGAACACCGGTGAGCTGTTTTTT.

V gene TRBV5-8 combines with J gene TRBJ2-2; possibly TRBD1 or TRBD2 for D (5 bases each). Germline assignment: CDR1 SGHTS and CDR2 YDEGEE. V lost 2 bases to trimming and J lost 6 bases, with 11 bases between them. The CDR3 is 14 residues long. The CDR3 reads CASSFSWGSGELFF. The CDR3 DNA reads TGTGCCAGCAGCTTCTCCTGGGGGTCCGGGGAGCTGTTTTTT.

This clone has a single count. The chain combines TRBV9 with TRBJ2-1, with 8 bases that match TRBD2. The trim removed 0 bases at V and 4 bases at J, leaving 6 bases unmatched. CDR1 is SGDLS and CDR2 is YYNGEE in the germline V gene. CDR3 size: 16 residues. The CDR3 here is CASSVAPGRGYNEQFF. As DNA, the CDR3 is TGTGCCAGCAGCGTAGCTCCCGGGAGGGGGTACAATGAGCAGTTCTTC.

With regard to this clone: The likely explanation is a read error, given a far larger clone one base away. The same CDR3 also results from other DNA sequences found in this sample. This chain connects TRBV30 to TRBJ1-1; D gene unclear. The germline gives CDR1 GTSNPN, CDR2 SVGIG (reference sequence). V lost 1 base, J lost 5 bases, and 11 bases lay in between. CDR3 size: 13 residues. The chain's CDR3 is CAWSEIAETEAFF. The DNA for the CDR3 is TGTGCCTGGAGTGAAATAGCGGAGACTGAAGCTTTCTTT.

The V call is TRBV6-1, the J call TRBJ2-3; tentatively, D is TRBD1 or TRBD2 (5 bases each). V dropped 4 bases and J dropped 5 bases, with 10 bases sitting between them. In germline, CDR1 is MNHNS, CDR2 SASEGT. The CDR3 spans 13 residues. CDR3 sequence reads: CASSGGVGDTQYF. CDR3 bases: TGTGCCAGCAGTGGAGGGGTGGGAGATACGCAGTATTTT.

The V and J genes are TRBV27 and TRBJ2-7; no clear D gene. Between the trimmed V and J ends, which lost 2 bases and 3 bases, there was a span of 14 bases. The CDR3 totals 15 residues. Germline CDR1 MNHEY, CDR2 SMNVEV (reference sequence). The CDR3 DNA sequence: TGTGCCAGCAGTTTAAGTAGGGTATCGGGCTACGAGCAGTACTTC. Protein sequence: CASSLSRVSGYEQYF.

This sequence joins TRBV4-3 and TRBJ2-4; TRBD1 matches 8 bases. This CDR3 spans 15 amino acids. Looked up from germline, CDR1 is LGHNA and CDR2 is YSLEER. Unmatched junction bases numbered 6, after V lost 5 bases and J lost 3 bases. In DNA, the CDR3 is TGCGCCAGCAGCTATTCCGGGACAGGCAAAAACATTCAGTACTTC. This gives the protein CASSYSGTGKNIQYF.

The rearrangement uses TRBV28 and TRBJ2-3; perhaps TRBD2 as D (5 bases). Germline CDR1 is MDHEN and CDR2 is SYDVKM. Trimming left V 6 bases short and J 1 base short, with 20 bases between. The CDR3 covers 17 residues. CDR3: CASSKTLGVMGTDTQYF. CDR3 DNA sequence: TGTGCCAGCAGCAAAACCCTCGGGGTAATGGGCACAGATACGCAGTATTTT. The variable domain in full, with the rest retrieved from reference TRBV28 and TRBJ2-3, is DVKVTQSSRYLVKRTGEKVFLECVQDMDHENMFWYRQDPGLGLRLIYFSYDVKMKEKGDIPEGYSVSREKKERFSLILESASTNQTSMYLCASSKTLGVMGTDTQYFGPGTRLTVL.

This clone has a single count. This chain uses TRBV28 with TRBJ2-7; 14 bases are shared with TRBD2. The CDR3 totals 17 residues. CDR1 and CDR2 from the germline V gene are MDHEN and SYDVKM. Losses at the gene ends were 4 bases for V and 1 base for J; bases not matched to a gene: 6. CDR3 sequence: CASSSGLAGGRSYEQYF. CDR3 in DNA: TGTGCCAGCAGTTCCGGACTAGCGGGAGGAAGGTCCTACGAGCAGTACTTC.

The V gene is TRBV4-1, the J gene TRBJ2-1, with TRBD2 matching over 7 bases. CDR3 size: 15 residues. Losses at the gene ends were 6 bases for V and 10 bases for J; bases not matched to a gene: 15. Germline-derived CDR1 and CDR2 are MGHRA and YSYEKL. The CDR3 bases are TGCGCCAGCAGTTCTCAAGCAGCGGGAAAGGGGGAGCAGTTCTTC. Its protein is CASSSQAAGKGEQFF.

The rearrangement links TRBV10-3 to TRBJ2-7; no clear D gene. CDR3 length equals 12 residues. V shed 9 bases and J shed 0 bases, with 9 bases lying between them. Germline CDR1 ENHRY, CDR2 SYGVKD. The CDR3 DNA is TGTGCCATATCAATCAACTCCTACGAGCAGTACTTC. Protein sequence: CAISINSYEQYF.

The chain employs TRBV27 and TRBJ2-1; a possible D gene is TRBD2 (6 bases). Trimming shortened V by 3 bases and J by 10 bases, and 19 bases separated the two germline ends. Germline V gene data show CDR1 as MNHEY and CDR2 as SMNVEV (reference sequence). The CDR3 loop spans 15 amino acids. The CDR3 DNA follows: TGTGCCAGCAGTTTCATAGGAGTCCGAAGCGGGGAGCAGTTCTTC. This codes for CASSFIGVRSGEQFF.

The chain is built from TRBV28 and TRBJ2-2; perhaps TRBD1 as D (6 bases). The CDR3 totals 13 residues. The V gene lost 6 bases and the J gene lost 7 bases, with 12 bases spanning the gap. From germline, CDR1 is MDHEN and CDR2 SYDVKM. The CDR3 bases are TGTGCCAGCAGGTACAGGGCCGGCGGGGAGCTGTTTTTT. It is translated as CASRYRAGGELFF.

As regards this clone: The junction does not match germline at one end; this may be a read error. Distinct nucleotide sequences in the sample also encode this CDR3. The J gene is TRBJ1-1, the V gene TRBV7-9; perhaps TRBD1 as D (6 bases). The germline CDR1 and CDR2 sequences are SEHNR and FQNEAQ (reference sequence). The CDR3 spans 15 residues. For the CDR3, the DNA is TGTGCCAGCAGCCTAGCGAGCGGGGGCTATCAGGGGGCTTTCTTT. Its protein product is CASSLASGGYQGAFF.

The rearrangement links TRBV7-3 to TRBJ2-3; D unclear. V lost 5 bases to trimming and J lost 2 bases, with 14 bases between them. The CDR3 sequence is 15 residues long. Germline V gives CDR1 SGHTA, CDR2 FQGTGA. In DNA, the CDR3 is TGTGCCAGCAGCCCAACTGGCACCTTCACAGATACGCAGTATTTT. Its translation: CASSPTGTFTDTQYF. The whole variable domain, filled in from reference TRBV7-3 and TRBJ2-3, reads GAGVSQTPSNKVTEKGKYVELRCDPISGHTALYWYRQSLGQGPEFLIYFQGTGAADDSGLPNDRFFAVRPEGSVSTLKIQRTERGDSAVYLCASSPTGTFTDTQYFGPGTRLTVL.